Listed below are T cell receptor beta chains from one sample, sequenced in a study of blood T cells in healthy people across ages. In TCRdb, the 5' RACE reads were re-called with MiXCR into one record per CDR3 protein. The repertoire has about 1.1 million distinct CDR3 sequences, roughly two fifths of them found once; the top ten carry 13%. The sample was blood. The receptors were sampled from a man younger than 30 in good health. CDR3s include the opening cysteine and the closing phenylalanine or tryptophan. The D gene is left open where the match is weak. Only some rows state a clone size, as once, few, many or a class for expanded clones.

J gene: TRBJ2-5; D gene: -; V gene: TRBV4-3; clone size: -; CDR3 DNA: TGCGCCAGCAGCCAAGGTCGGGGGACCCAAGAGACCCAGTACTTC; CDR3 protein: CASSQGRGTQETQYF
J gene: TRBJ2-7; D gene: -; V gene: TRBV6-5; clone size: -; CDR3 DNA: TGTGCCAGCAGTTACAGTCTGGTGTCCTCCCGTGGATACGAGCAGTACTTC; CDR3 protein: CASSYSLVSSRGYEQYF
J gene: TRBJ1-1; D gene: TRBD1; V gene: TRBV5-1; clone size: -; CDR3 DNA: TGCGCCAGCAGCTTGGCAGGACAGGGAAGGCTGAACACTGAAGCTTTCTTT; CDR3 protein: CASSLAGQGRLNTEAFF
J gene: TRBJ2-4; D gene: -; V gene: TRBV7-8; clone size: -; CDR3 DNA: TGTGCCAGCAGCTTAGCGGGAGTAGCCAAAAACATTCAGTACTTC; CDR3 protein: CASSLAGVAKNIQYF
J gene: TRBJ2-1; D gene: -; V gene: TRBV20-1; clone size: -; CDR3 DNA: TGCAGTGCTAGTTGGGCACCTGCCCAAGAGACCCAGTTCTTC; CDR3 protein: CSASWAPAQETQFF
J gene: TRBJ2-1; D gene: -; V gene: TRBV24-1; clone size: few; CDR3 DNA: TGTGCCACCAGTGACCTTACACTGTACAATGAGCAGTTCTTC; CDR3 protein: CATSDLTLYNEQFF
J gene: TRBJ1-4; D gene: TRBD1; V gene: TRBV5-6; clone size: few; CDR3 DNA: TGTGCCAGCAGCTTGGTAGGACAGGTTAATGAAAAACTGTTTTTT; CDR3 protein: CASSLVGQVNEKLFF
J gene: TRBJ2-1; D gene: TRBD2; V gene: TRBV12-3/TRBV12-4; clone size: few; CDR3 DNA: TGTGCCAGCAGTTTAGCGCCAGCGGGGGGTTACAATGAGCAGTTCTTC; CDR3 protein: CASSLAPAGGYNEQFF
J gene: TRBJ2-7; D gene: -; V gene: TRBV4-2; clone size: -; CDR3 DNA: TGTGCCAGCAGCCAAGAAGAGTTCAGTTACCTCAATGAGCAGTACTTC; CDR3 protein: CASSQEEFSYLNEQYF
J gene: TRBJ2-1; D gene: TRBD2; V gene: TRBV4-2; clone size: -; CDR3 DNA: TGTGCCAGCAGCCTCCGCATAGCGGGGACCCACAATGAGCAGTTCTTC; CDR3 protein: CASSLRIAGTHNEQFF
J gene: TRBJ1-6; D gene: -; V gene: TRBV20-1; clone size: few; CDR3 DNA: TGCAGTGCTAGAGCAGGCCCAGGTGGTTCACCCCTCCACTTT; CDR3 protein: CSARAGPGGSPLHF
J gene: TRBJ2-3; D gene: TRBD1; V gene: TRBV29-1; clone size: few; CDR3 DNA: TGCAGCGTTATTCCTGTGGGGGGACAGGGGGCGGATACGCAGTATTTT; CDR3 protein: CSVIPVGGQGADTQYF
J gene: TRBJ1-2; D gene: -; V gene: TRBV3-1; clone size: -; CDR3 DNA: TGTGCCAGCAGCCAAATTCTACAGGGCCTTACCTATGGCTACACCTTC; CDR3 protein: CASSQILQGLTYGYTF
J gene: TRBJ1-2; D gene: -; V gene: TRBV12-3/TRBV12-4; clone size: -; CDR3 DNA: TGTGCCAGCACTCTAAGCCGAATCTATGGCTACACCTTC; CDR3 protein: CASTLSRIYGYTF
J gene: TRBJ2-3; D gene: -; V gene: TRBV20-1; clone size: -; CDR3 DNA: TGCAGTGCTAGAAATTACCGCACAGATACGCAGTATTTT; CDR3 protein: CSARNYRTDTQYF
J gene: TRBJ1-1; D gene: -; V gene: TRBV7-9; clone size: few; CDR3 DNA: TGTGCCAGCAGCCTCGTTAGTGGAAATAAAGTGCCCACTGAAGCTTTCTTT; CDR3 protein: CASSLVSGNKVPTEAFF
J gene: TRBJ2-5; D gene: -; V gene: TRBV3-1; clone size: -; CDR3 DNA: TGTGCCAGCAGCCAACCAGAGACCCAGTACTTC; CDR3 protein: CASSQPETQYF
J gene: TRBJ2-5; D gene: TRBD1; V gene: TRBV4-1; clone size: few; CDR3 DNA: TGTGCCAGCTCCTGGGACAGGCAAGAGACCCAGTACTTC; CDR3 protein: CASSWDRQETQYF
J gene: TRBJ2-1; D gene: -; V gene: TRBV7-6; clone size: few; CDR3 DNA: TGTGCCAGCAGCTTATTCGGCGACTCCTGCAATGAGCAGTTCTTC; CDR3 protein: CASSLFGDSCNEQFF
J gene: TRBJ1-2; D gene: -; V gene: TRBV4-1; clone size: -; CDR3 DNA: TGCGCCAGCAGCCAACCTGAGAGAGCTAACTATGGCTACACCTTC; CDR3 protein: CASSQPERANYGYTF
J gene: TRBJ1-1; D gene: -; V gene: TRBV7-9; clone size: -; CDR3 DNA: TGTGCCAGCAGCTTCGGACAGCCTGAAGCTTTCTTT; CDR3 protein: CASSFGQPEAFF
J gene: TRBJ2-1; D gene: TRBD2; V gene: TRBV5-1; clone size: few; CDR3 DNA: TGCGCCAGCAGCTTGGGCGGGACTAGCAGAAACAATGAGCAGTTCTTC; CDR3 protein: CASSLGGTSRNNEQFF
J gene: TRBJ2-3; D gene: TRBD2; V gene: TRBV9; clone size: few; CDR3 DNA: TGTGCCAGCAGCGTTGAGGAGCGGGGGGTATTCGGTACGCAGTATTTT; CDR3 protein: CASSVEERGVFGTQYF
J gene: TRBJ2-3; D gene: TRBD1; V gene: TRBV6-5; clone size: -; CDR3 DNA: TGTGCCAGCAGGATTCGGGACAGGAGCACAGATACGCAGTATTTT; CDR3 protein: CASRIRDRSTDTQYF
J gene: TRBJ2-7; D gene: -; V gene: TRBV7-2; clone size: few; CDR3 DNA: TGTGCCAGCGGACCAAATGGGGGATTGGGTACCTACGAGCAGTACTTC; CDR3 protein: CASGPNGGLGTYEQYF
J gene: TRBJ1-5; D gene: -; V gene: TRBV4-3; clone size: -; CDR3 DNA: TGCGCCAACAGCCGAGGGTTCGGTATGACCCAGCATTTT; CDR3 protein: CANSRGFGMTQHF
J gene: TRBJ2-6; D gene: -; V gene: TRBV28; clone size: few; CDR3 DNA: TGTGCCAGCACCGGGACACTGGGAAACTCTGGGGCCAACGTCCTGACTTTC; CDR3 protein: CASTGTLGNSGANVLTF
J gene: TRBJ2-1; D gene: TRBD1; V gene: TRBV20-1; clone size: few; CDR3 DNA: TGCAGTGCTAGCCACCCTCGGGGACAGCCCTACAATGAGCAGTTCTTC; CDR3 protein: CSASHPRGQPYNEQFF
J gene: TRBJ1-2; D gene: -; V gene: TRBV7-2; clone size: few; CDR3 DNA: TGTGCCAGCAGCCAATCTGGCAGAAACCGTGGCTACACCTTC; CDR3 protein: CASSQSGRNRGYTF
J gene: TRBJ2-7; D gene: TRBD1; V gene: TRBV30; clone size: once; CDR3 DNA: TGTGCCTGTGAGCGTAGACAGGGGGCCTACGAGCAGTACTTC; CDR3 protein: CACERRQGAYEQYF
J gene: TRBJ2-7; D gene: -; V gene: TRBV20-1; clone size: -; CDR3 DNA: TGCAGTGCTGCACCCGGGGAAAGTTCCTACGAGCAGTACTTC; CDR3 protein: CSAAPGESSYEQYF
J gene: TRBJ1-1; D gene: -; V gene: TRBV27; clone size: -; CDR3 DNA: TGTGCCAGCAGTTCAACTGTTAGGGGAACTGAAGCTTTCTTT; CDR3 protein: CASSSTVRGTEAFF
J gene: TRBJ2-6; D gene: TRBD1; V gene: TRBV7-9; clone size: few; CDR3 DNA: TGTGCCAGCAGCACGACGGGACAGTTAAACTCTGGGGCCAACGTCCTGACTTTC; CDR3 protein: CASSTTGQLNSGANVLTF
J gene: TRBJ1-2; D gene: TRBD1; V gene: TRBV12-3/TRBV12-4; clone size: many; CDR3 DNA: TGTGCCAGCACCAACCGACAGGGGAATGGCTACACCTTC; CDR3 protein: CASTNRQGNGYTF
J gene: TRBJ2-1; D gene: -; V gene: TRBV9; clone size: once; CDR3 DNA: TGTGCCAGCAGCGGACGGACAGCGAGCTCCTACAATGAGCAGTTCTTC; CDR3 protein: CASSGRTASSYNEQFF
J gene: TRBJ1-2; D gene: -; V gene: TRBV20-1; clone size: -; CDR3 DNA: TGCAGTGCTAGAGGCCTTCAGGATGGCTACACCTTC; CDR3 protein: CSARGLQDGYTF
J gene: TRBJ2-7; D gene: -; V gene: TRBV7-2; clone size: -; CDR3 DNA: TGTGCCAGCAGCTGGGCGCGGTCCTACGAGCAGTACTTC; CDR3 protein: CASSWARSYEQYF
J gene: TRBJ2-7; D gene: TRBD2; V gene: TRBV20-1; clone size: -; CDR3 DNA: TGCAGTGCGCGACTAGCGGAGTACGAGCAGTACTTC; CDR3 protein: CSARLAEYEQYF
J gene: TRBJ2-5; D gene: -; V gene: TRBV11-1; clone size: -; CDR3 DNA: TGTGCCAGCAGCTCTCAGCGGGTGGACAATGAGCAGTACTTC; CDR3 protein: CASSSQRVDNEQYF
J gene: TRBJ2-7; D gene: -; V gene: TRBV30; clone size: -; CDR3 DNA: TGTGCCTGGAGTGGCCCCTTCTACTACGAGCAGTACTTC; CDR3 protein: CAWSGPFYYEQYF
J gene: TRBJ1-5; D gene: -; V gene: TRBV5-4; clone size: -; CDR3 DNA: TGTGCCAGCAGCTTGAGGGTAGACGGGGCTCCGGGGCAGCCCCAGCATTTT; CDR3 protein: CASSLRVDGAPGQPQHF
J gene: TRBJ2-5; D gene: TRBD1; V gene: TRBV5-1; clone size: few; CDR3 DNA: TGCGCCAGCAGCACCGGACAGGGTCGGGAGACCCAGTACTTC; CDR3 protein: CASSTGQGRETQYF
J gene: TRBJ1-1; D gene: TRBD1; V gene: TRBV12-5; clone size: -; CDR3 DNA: TGTGCTAGTGGTTCCTCACAGGGGGCGGCCACTGAAGCTTTCTTT; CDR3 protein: CASGSSQGAATEAFF
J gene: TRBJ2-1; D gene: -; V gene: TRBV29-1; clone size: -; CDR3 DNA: TGCAGCGTCGCGTCCACAGGGAGCTCCTACAATGAGCAGTTCTTC; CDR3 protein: CSVASTGSSYNEQFF